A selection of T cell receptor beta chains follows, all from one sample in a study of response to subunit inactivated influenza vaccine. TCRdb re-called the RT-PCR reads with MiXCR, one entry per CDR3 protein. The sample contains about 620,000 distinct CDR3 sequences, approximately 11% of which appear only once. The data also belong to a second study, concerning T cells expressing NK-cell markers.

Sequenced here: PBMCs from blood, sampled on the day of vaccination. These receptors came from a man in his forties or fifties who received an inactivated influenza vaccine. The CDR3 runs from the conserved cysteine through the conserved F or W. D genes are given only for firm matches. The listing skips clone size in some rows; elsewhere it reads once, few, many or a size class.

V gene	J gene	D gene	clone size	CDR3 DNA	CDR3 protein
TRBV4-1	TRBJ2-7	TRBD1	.	TGCGCCAGCAGCCAAGGCTTGGTCAGGGGGCTCGACGAGCAGTACTTC	CASSQGLVRGLDEQYF
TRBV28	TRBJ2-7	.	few	TGTGCCAGCAGATCGACCCACTACGAGCAGTACTTC	CASRSTHYEQYF
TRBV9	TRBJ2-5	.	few	TGTGCCAGCAGCGTAGAGTCAGGCAGGGGGGGGACCCAGTACTTC	CASSVESGRGGTQYF
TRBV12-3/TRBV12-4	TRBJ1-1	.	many	TGTGCCAGCAGACAGGGACCGAACACTGAAGCTTTCTTT	CASRQGPNTEAFF
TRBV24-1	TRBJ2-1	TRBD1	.	TGTGCCACCAGTGATCGGACAGGGGGCGTAATCAATGAGCAGTTCTTC	CATSDRTGGVINEQFF
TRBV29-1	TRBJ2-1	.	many	TGCAGCGTCGCCCCCGGGGCCAGCTCCTACAATGAGCAGTTCTTC	CSVAPGASSYNEQFF
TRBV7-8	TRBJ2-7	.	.	TGTGCCAGCAGCTTAGGCCTAGCCTTGAGGGGGTACGAGCAGTACTTC	CASSLGLALRGYEQYF
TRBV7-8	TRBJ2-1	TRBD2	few	TGTGCCAGCAGCTTTGGGACTAGCGGGTACTATGAGCAGTTCTTC	CASSFGTSGYYEQFF
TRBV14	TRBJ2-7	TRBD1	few	TGTGCCAGCAGCCAAGACAGGGGGCACTCCTACGAGCAGTACTTC	CASSQDRGHSYEQYF
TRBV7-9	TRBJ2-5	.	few	TGTGCCAGCAGCTTGGGGGGTGTTCAACAACGGTCAGAGACCCAGTACTTC	CASSLGGVQQRSETQYF
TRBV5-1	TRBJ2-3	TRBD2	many	TGCGCCAGCAGCCGGACTAGCTTGGATACGCAGTATTTT	CASSRTSLDTQYF
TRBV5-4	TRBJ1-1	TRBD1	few	TGTGCCAGCAGCTCTCTGAACAGGGGCGACACTGAAGCTTTCTTT	CASSSLNRGDTEAFF
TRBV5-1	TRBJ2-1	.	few	TGCGCCAGCCGTGCGATGGGAGCGGGCTCTCGTGAGCAGTTCTTC	CASRAMGAGSREQFF
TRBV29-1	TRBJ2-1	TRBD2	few	TGCAGCGTTGTGAAATTTGAAAGTCTAGCGGGTAATGAGCAGTTCTTC	CSVVKFESLAGNEQFF
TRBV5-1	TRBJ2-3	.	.	TGCGCCAGCAGCTTGGCTGCGCAGGGCACAGATACGCAGTATTTT	CASSLAAQGTDTQYF
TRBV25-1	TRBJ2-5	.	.	TGTGCCAGCAGTGATACAGGGACGGTAGAGACCCAGTACTTC	CASSDTGTVETQYF
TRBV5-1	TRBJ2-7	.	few	TGCGCCAGCAGCCCGGTCAGCTCCTACGAGCAGTACTTC	CASSPVSSYEQYF
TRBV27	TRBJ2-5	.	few	TGTGCCAGCAGTTTATCGGGAGGACAGTGGGAGACCCAGTACTTC	CASSLSGGQWETQYF
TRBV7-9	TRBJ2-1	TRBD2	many	TGTGCCAGCAGCTTTCGGGGACTAGCTCACCCTGAGCAGTTCTTC	CASSFRGLAHPEQFF
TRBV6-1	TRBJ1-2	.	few	TGTGCCAGCAGTCGATACACCTCGACAGTTAACTATGGCTACACCTTC	CASSRYTSTVNYGYTF
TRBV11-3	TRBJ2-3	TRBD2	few	TGTGCCAGCAGTCGGTCGGGAGGTCAGGTCACAGATACGCAGTATTTT	CASSRSGGQVTDTQYF
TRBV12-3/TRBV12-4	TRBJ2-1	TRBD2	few	TGTGCCAGCAGTTTAGTAGGGAGGGACAATGAGCAGTTCTTC	CASSLVGRDNEQFF
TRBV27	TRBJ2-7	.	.	TGTGCCAGCAGTTGGTCCAGTGGGTCCTCGGGCGAGCAGTACTTC	CASSWSSGSSGEQYF
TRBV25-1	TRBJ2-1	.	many	TGTGCCAGCCAGGGACACCTGAGCTCCTACAATGAGCAGTTCTTC	CASQGHLSSYNEQFF
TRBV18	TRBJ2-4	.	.	TGTGCCAGCTCACCGCCGGGGCTTGAAAACATTCAGTACTTC	CASSPPGLENIQYF
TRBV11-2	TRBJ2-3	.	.	TGTGCCAGCAGCTTACTGGCTATAGGCCAGCGGACTGGGGCAGATACGCAGTATTTT	CASSLLAIGQRTGADTQYF
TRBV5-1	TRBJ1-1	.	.	TGCGCCAGCAGCGGGATACAGGGAAAACTGGGTGAAGCTTTCTTT	CASSGIQGKLGEAFF
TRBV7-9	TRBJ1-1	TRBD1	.	TGTGCCAGCAGCTTGTCCGGGACAGGGACCACTGAAGCTTTCTTT	CASSLSGTGTTEAFF
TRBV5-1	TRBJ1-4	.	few	TGCGCCAGCAGCACACTACAGGGTTTCGTATTTAGGGGTAATGAAAAACTGTTTTTT	CASSTLQGFVFRGNEKLFF
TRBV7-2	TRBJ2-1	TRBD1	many	TGTGCCAGCAGCCGGGACAGGGGCTCCTACAATGAGCAGTTCTTC	CASSRDRGSYNEQFF
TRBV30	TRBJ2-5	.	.	TGTGCCTGGAGAGTAACAGGGTTCGGGACCCAGTACTTC	CAWRVTGFGTQYF
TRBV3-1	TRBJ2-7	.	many	TGTGCCAGCAGGAAGACAGGCTCCTACGAGCAGTACTTC	CASRKTGSYEQYF
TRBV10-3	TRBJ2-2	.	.	TGTGCCATCAGACCCCCACCGGGAGTATTCACCGGGGAGCTGTTTTTT	CAIRPPPGVFTGELFF
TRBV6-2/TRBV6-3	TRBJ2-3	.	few	TGTGCCAGCAGTTACTCGTCTAGAAACACAGATACGCAGTATTTT	CASSYSSRNTDTQYF
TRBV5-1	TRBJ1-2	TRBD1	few	TGCGCCAGCAGCTTGGATGGACAGGGCCACTATGGCTACACCTTC	CASSLDGQGHYGYTF
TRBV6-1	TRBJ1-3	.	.	TGTGCCAGCCAGAGGTTAGACACCATATATTTT	CASQRLDTIYF
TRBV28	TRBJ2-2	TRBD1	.	TGTGCCAGCAGAAGTACAGGGGTCACCGGGGAGCTGTTTTTT	CASRSTGVTGELFF
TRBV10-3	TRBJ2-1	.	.	TGTGCCATCACAGGGGACAACTACAATGAGCAGTTCTTC	CAITGDNYNEQFF
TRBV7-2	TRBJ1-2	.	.	TGTGCCAGCAGCTTAGCGGCCCGGAAGGGTGGCTACACCTTC	CASSLAARKGGYTF
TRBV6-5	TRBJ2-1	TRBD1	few	TGTGCCAGCAGTTACCCTTATTTAACGGGACAGGGCCCCTCGGAGCAGTTCTTC	CASSYPYLTGQGPSEQFF
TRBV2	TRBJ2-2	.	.	TGTGCCAGCAGGCGGGTAGAGGAGCTGTTTTTT	CASRRVEELFF
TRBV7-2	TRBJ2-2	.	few	TGTGCCAGCAGCTTACTATTAGGTTCCGGGGAGCTGTTTTTT	CASSLLLGSGELFF
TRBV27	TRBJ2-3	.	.	TGTGCCAGCAGCCAAGGCTTCTTGCGAGATACGCAGTATTTT	CASSQGFLRDTQYF
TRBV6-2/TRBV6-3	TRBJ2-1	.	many	TGTGCCAGCAGTCCTCGTGGACAATACAATGAGCAGTTCTTC	CASSPRGQYNEQFF
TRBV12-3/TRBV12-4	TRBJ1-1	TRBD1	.	TGTGCCAGCAGTGGGGACAGGGTTTTCACTGAAGCTTTCTTT	CASSGDRVFTEAFF
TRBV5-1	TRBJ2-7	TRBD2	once	TGCGCCAGCAGCTTGTGGGGGGGGATGTCCTACGAGCAGTACTTC	CASSLWGGMSYEQYF
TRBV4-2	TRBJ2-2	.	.	TGTGCCAGCAGCCAATTCCCAGAGCTGTTTTTT	CASSQFPELFF
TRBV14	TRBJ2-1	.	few	TGTGCCAGCAGCCAAAATCTGGGCGAGCAGTTCTTC	CASSQNLGEQFF
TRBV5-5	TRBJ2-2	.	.	TGTGCCAGCAGCTTGGAGGATTGGGCCGGGGAGCTGTTTTTT	CASSLEDWAGELFF
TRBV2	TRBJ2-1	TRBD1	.	TGTGCCAGCACGGGACAGGCATTCGGTGAGCAGTTCTTC	CASTGQAFGEQFF